These 31 T cell receptor beta chains were all obtained from the same sample, sequenced in a study of T cell responses to AZD1222 COVID-19 vaccine. Sequencing was performed with immunoSEQ multiplex PCR; in TCRdb, only in-frame clones are kept and a portion is missing. The repertoire holds over 150,000 clones, with roughly 87% as singletons. Sequences were derived from peripheral blood, sampled on day 0 of AZD1222 vaccination. Every receptor here comes from an adult in good health.

About this clone: In the same sample, other DNA sequences code for this CDR3. The rearrangement joins TRBV18 to TRBJ1-2; D not certain. The V gene's germline CDR1 is KGHSH and CDR2 LQKENI. The CDR3 spans 13 residues. V was pared by 0 bases and J by 4 bases, with 6 bases between. The CDR3 region has the DNA TGTGCCAGCTCACCACCGGTTTCCTATGGCTACACCTTC. Translation gives CASSPPVSYGYTF.

In its sample, this clone was seen once. This chain connects TRBV28 to TRBJ1-1, with 7 bases identical to TRBD1. The CDR3 runs 13 residues. CDR1 and CDR2 (germline): MDHEN, SYDVKM. V lost 6 bases, J lost 0 bases, and 1 base stayed unmatched. The CDR3 reads CASRGTVNTEAFF. CDR3 in DNA: TGTGCCAGCAGGGGGACAGTGAACACTGAAGCTTTCTTT.

The chain links TRBV11-2 to TRBJ2-1, with D tentatively TRBD1 (6 bases). Per the germline V gene, CDR1 is SGHAT and CDR2 is FQNNGV. The CDR3 spans 14 residues. V was clipped by 8 bases and J by 9 bases, with 20 bases between them. The CDR3 nucleotides are TGTGCCAGCTCCCAATTGCAGGGGATCCTTGAGCAGTTCTTC. It encodes CASSQLQGILEQFF.

The chain joins TRBV6-6 to TRBJ2-1; perhaps D is TRBD1 or TRBD2 (6 bases each). V lost 5 bases, J lost 9 bases, and 17 bases lay in between. Germline CDR1 MNHNY, CDR2 SVGAGI (reference sequence). The CDR3 runs to 14 residues. The CDR3 loop is CASSPGAPGGEQFF. Here the CDR3 DNA reads TGTGCCAGCAGTCCAGGGGCCCCCGGGGGTGAGCAGTTCTTC.

The chain joins TRBV4-1 to TRBJ2-1; TRBD2 matches 13 bases. Trimming took 2 bases from V and 4 from J; bases not matched to a gene: 5. Germline V gives CDR1 MGHRA, CDR2 YSYEKL. The CDR3 extends over 17 amino acids. The DNA of the CDR3 is TGCGCCAGCAGCCAACATCCGGGACTAGCGGGATACAATGAGCAGTTCTTC. Encoded protein: CASSQHPGLAGYNEQFF.

J is TRBJ1-6 and V is TRBV7-2; perhaps TRBD1 as D (6 bases). The CDR3 runs to 15 residues. Germline lookup yields CDR1 SGHTA and CDR2 FQGNSA. V lost 1 base and J 9 bases, leaving 13 bases between the germline ends. The CDR3 DNA reads TGTGCCAGCAGCTTAGTCGTCGGAGGGGGTTCACCCCTCCACTTT. Protein sequence: CASSLVVGGGSPLHF.

The rearrangement links TRBV7-2 to TRBJ2-3; D remains ambiguous. V lost 6 bases and J lost 0, with 10 bases in between. The germline V gene has CDR1 SGHTA and CDR2 FQGNSA. This CDR3 is 14 amino acids long. Here the CDR3 DNA reads TGTGCCAGCAGGGAAGACCGGAGCACAGATACGCAGTATTTT. Its protein is CASREDRSTDTQYF.

This rearrangement joins TRBV18 to TRBJ1-2, with TRBD1 matching over 7 bases. Germline CDR1 reads KGHSH; CDR2 reads LQKENI. There are 15 residues in the CDR3. The trim removed 5 bases at V and 4 bases at J, leaving 10 bases unmatched. DNA of the CDR3: TGTGCCAGCTCAACCGGGACAGCATATTTCTATGGCTACACCTTC. Translating gives CASSTGTAYFYGYTF. The whole variable domain, filled in from reference TRBV18 and TRBJ1-2, reads NAGVMQNPRHLVRRRGQEARLRCSPMKGHSHVYWYRQLPEEGLKFMVYLQKENIIDESGMPKERFSAEFPKEGPSILRIQQVVRGDSAAYFCASSTGTAYFYGYTFGSGTRLTVV.

This chain joins TRBV6-5 and TRBJ1-2; 9 bases line up with TRBD1. This CDR3 has 14 amino acids. The V and J ends lost 9 bases and 6 bases, in that order; junction bases with no gene match: 11. Looked up from germline, CDR1 is MNHEY and CDR2 is SVGAGI. CDR3 sequence reads: CASSPDRGLDGYTF. The DNA for the CDR3 is TGTGCCAGTTCCCCCGACAGGGGGTTAGATGGCTACACCTTC.

In this sample, this clone turned up once. The chain carries TRBV5-1 and TRBJ2-7; 8 nucleotides align to TRBD2. The ends lost 2 bases at V and 1 base at J; junction bases unmatched: 5. Germline assignment: CDR1 SGHRS and CDR2 YFSETQ. The CDR3 contains 15 residues. CDR3: CASSLTSGSSYEQYF. The CDR3 DNA sequence: TGCGCCAGCAGCTTAACTAGCGGAAGTTCCTACGAGCAGTACTTC.

The V and J genes are TRBV18 and TRBJ1-3; D remains unclear. CDR1 is KGHSH and CDR2 is LQKENI in the germline V gene. CDR3 size: 15 residues. The V and J ends lost 3 bases and 0 bases respectively, with 9 bases between them. CDR3 in DNA: TGTGCCAGCTCACCTTTTCTGAGCTCTGGAAACACCATATATTTT. It yields the protein CASSPFLSSGNTIYF.

V gene TRBV2 combines with J gene TRBJ2-3; no clear D gene. This CDR3 has 13 amino acids. The germline gives CDR1 SNHLY, CDR2 FYNNEI. Trimming took off 6 bases at V and 4 bases at J, with 11 bases between the two ends. The CDR3 DNA sequence: TGTGCCAGCAGCGGCCTGGGCGCAGATACGCAGTATTTT. It translates to CASSGLGADTQYF. Using reference TRBV2 and TRBJ2-3 for the parts outside the CDR3, the full variable domain is EPEVTQTPSHQVTQMGQEVILRCVPISNHLYFYWYRQILGQKVEFLVSFYNNEISEKSEIFDDQFSVERPDGSNFTLKIRSTKLEDSAMYFCASSGLGADTQYFGPGTRLTVL.

The chain joins TRBV7-8 to TRBJ2-1; TRBD2 matches 9 bases. CDR3 length equals 17 residues. V was clipped by 2 bases and J by 6 bases; unmatched bases: 11. Germline V gene sequence: CDR1 SGHVS, CDR2 FQNEAQ. The CDR3 loop is CASSLTGAGGRSNEQFF. CDR3 bases: TGTGCCAGCAGCTTAACTGGCGCGGGAGGGAGAAGCAATGAGCAGTTCTTC.

V and J are TRBV30 and TRBJ2-7, with D possibly TRBD1 on 5 matching bases. The CDR3 extends over 11 amino acids. Trimming shortened V by 3 bases and J by 6 bases, and 9 bases separated the two germline ends. Germline lookup yields CDR1 GTSNPN and CDR2 SVGIG (reference sequence). The CDR3 reads CAWRVQAEQYF. The DNA of the CDR3 is TGTGCCTGGAGGGTACAGGCCGAGCAGTACTTC. The entire variable domain, with the rest obtained from reference TRBV30 and TRBJ2-7, is as follows: SQTIHQWPATLVQPVGSPLSLECTVEGTSNPNLYWYRQAAGRGLQLLFYSVGIGQISSEVPQNLSASRPQDRQFILSSKKLLLSDSGFYLCAWRVQAEQYFGPGTRLTVT.

The chain recombines TRBV6-5 with TRBJ2-2; 8 bases are a match to TRBD2. Germline trimming cut 10 bases from V and 1 base from J; bases unmatched to any gene: 8. Germline CDR1 MNHEY, CDR2 SVGAGI. The CDR3 consists of 15 residues. The chain's CDR3 is CATSSGLVNTGELFF. CDR3 DNA sequence: TGTGCCACCTCCTCGGGACTAGTGAACACCGGGGAGCTGTTTTTT.

This chain uses TRBV12-5 with TRBJ2-3; the match to TRBD2 covers 11 bases. V trimming: 0 bases; J trimming: 1 base; junction bases outside the gene matches: 9. Germline-derived CDR1 and CDR2 are LGHNT and FRNRAP. This CDR3 has 19 residues. DNA of the CDR3: TGTGCTAGTGGTTTGGTAGGTCTAGCGGGAGGCATTCGCACAGATACGCAGTATTTT. Translation: CASGLVGLAGGIRTDTQYF.

V and J are TRBV5-1 and TRBJ2-1; D may be TRBD2 (6 bases). This CDR3 comprises 14 residues. Trimming took off 4 bases at V and 7 bases at J, with 15 bases between the two ends. Germline V gene data show CDR1 as SGHRS and CDR2 as YFSETQ. The CDR3 DNA follows: TGCGCCAGCAGCCACCCCGGGGGTGGAAATGAGCAGTTCTTC. As protein: CASSHPGGGNEQFF.

This clone has only one observation. The chain combines TRBV7-6 with TRBJ2-1; 13 bases are a match to TRBD2. The CDR3 loop spans 18 amino acids. Germline V gene lookup returns CDR1 SGHVS and CDR2 FNYEAQ. V was clipped by 5 bases and J by 0 bases; unmatched bases: 7. CDR3 nucleotide sequence: TGTGCCAGCAGCCCGGGACTAGCGGGACTAAGCTCCTACAATGAGCAGTTCTTC. Translated: CASSPGLAGLSSYNEQFF.

This clone has a handful of counts. The V gene is TRBV28, the J gene TRBJ1-2; D is ambiguous. This CDR3 has 14 amino acids. CDR1 and CDR2 from the germline V gene are MDHEN and SYDVKM. V was cut by 7 bases and J by 0 bases, with 12 bases left in between. Here the CDR3 DNA reads TGTGCCAGCAAAAGGCAGGCAACTAACTATGGCTACACCTTC. Translating it yields CASKRQATNYGYTF.

The table lists this clone with a count of one. DNA of the CDR3: TGCGCCAGCAGCTCAACTAGCGGGGCCTCCTACGAGCAGTACTTC. Its protein product is CASSSTSGASYEQYF. The V call is TRBV10-2, the J call TRBJ2-7, with 10 bases lining up with TRBD2. This CDR3 spans 15 amino acids. Germline CDR1 WSHSY, CDR2 SAAADI. J lost 0 bases, V lost 6 bases, and 5 bases had no gene match.

The chain combines TRBV18 with TRBJ1-1; D uncertain. V gave up 5 bases and J gave up 4 bases, with 8 bases separating them. The CDR3 is made up of 12 amino acids. CDR1 and CDR2 (germline): KGHSH, LQKENI. The CDR3 region is CASSEGITEAFF. The CDR3 DNA reads as TGTGCCAGCTCAGAAGGGATCACTGAAGCTTTCTTT.

The chain couples TRBV30 to TRBJ2-7, with 11 bases lining up with TRBD2. CDR1 and CDR2 (germline): GTSNPN, SVGIG (reference sequence). This CDR3 region has 15 residues. V trimming: 6 bases; J trimming: 7 bases; junction bases outside the gene matches: 14. This CDR3 is CACSMRLAGSGEQYF. The CDR3, as DNA: TGTGCCTGTAGCATGAGACTAGCGGGATCGGGGGAGCAGTACTTC.

The gene calls are TRBV5-1 and TRBJ2-1, with D maybe TRBD1 (5 bases). Germline values: CDR1 SGHRS, CDR2 YFSETQ. This CDR3 region has 14 residues. V was trimmed by 3 bases and J by 0 bases, leaving 7 bases between them. The CDR3 DNA reads as TGCGCCAGCAGCTGGACAAGCTCCTACAATGAGCAGTTCTTC. It specifies CASSWTSSYNEQFF.

As regards this clone: Other DNA sequences of this sample code for an identical CDR3. V and J are TRBV28 and TRBJ1-4, with D tentatively TRBD1 (5 bases). The CDR3 length is 15 residues. CDR1 is MDHEN and CDR2 is SYDVKM in the germline V gene. Trimming removed 6 bases from V and 0 bases from J, with 11 bases in between. The CDR3 loop reads CASSLSTATNEKLFF. The CDR3 DNA reads as TGTGCCAGCAGCCTCTCGACAGCAACTAATGAAAAACTGTTTTTT.

The V call is TRBV5-1, the J call TRBJ1-2; 8 nucleotides agree with TRBD1. The CDR3 has 14 residues. J gave up 7 bases and V 0 bases, and 5 bases lay outside the gene matches. Germline lookup yields CDR1 SGHRS and CDR2 YFSETQ. For the CDR3, the DNA is TGCGCCAGCAGCTTGGTGGCAGGGGGCGCTGGCTACACCTTC. Translation gives CASSLVAGGAGYTF.

The chain joins TRBV12-5 to TRBJ2-2, with 10 bases identical to TRBD1. CDR1 and CDR2 (germline): LGHNT, FRNRAP. This CDR3 has 14 amino acids. Losses at the gene ends were 5 bases for V and 5 bases for J; bases not matched to a gene: 2. DNA of the CDR3: TGTGCTAGTGGTGGGACAGGGGTTACCGGGGAGCTGTTTTTT. Its protein is CASGGTGVTGELFF. Complete variable domain (other parts from reference TRBV12-5 and TRBJ2-2): DARVTQTPRHKVTEMGQEVTMRCQPILGHNTVFWYRQTMMQGLELLAYFRNRAPLDDSGMPKDRFSAEMPDATLATLKIQPSEPRDSAVYFCASGGTGVTGELFFGEGSRLTVL.

The V and J genes are TRBV7-8 and TRBJ2-7; 7 bases agree with TRBD1. Germline V CDR1 and CDR2: SGHVS, FQNEAQ. The length of the CDR3 is 14 residues. Trimming took 5 bases from V and 2 from J; bases not matched to a gene: 6. CDR3 sequence (DNA): TGTGCCAGCAGCCCTCATACAGGGGCCTACGAGCAGTACTTC. Its protein is CASSPHTGAYEQYF.

J is TRBJ1-6 and V is TRBV4-1; D call uncertain. The CDR3 loop spans 16 amino acids. Germline assignment: CDR1 MGHRA and CDR2 YSYEKL. V lost 0 bases and J 7 bases, leaving 13 bases between the germline ends. The CDR3 coding sequence is TGCGCCAGCAGCCAAGACCCCACACCGCGGAATTCACCCCTCCACTTT. It yields the protein CASSQDPTPRNSPLHF.

This clone was observed a few times. The CDR3 loop reads CANRFIARAEQFF. The CDR3 DNA sequence: TGTGCCAACCGCTTCATAGCGCGAGCAGAGCAGTTCTTC. This sequence joins TRBV2 and TRBJ2-1; the D gene is possibly TRBD2 (5 bases). Trimming took 10 bases from V and 10 from J, leaving 20 bases between them. The CDR3 extends over 13 amino acids. CDR1 SNHLY and CDR2 FYNNEI come from the germline V gene.

About this clone: Other DNA sequences of this sample code for an identical CDR3. The genes are TRBV18 and TRBJ1-5, with 9 bases lining up with TRBD1. This CDR3 spans 14 amino acids. Unmatched junction bases numbered 1, after V lost 3 bases and J lost 4 bases. In germline, CDR1 is KGHSH, CDR2 LQKENI. The CDR3 region has the DNA TGTGCCAGCTCACCCGGACAGGGGAATCAGCCCCAGCATTTT. Its translation is CASSPGQGNQPQHF.

The chain uses TRBV6-5 and TRBJ2-3, with a weak D call TRBD2 (5 bases). Trimming pared 4 bases from V and 2 bases from J, leaving 10 bases between. Germline V gene lookup returns CDR1 MNHEY and CDR2 SVGAGI. The CDR3 runs 14 residues. The CDR3 sequence: CASSWRVYTDTQYF. The CDR3 bases are TGTGCCAGCAGTTGGCGGGTATACACAGATACGCAGTATTTT.